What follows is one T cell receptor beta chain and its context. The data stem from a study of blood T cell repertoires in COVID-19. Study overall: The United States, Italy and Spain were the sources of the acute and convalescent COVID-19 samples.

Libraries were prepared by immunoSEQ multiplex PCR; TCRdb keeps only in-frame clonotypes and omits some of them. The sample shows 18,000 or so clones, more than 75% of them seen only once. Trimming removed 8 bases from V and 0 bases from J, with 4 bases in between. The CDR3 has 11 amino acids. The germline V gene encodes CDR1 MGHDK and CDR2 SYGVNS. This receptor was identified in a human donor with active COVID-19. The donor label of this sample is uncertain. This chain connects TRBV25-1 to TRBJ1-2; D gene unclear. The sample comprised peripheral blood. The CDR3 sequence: CASSTNYGYTF. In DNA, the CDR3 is TGTGCCAGCTCCACTAACTATGGCTACACCTTC.